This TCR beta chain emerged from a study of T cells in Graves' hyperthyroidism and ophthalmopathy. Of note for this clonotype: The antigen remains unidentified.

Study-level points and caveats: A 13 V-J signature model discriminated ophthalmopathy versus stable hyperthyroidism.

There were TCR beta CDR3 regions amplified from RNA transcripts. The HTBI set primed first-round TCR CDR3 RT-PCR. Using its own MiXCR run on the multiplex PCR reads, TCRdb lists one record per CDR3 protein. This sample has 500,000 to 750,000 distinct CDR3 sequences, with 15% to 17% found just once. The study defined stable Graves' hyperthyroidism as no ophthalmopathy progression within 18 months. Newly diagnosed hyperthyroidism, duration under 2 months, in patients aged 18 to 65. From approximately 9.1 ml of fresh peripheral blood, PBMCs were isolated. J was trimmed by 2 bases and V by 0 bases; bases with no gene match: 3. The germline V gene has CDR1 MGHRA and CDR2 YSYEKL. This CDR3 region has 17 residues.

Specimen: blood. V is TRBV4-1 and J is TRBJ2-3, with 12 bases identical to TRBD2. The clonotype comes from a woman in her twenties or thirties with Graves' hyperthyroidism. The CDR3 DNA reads TGCGCCAGCAGCCAAGAGTCTAGCGGGAGGGCCACAGATACGCAGTATTTT. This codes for CASSQESSGRATDTQYF.